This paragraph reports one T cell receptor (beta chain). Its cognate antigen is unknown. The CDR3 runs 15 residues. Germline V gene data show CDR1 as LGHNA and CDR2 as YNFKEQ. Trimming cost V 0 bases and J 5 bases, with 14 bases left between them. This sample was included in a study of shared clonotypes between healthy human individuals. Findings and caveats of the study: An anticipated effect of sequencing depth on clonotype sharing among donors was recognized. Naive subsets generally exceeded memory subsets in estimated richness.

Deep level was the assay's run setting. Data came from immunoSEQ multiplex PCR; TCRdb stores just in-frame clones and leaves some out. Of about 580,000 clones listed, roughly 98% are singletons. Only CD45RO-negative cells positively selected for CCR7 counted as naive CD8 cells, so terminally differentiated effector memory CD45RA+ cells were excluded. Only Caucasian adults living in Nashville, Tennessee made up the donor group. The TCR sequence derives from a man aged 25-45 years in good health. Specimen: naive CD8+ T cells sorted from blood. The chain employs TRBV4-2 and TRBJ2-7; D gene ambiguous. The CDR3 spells CASSQEGSLFHEQYF. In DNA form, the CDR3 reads TGTGCCAGCAGCCAAGAAGGGTCCCTGTTCCACGAGCAGTACTTC.